These 10 T cell receptor beta chains originate from one sample sequenced in a study of T cells in tumors after PD-1 blockade. TCRdb keeps only in-frame clones here, not all; method: immunoSEQ multiplex PCR. The sample includes about 59,000 clones, roughly 78% of them seen just once. The sample in question was PBMCs, obtained before anti-PD-1 treatment. Receptor source: a human donor with basal cell carcinoma.

The chain uses TRBV3-1 (or the pseudogene TRBV3-2) and TRBJ1-1; D is unresolved. The V end was cut by 3 bases, the J end by 4 bases, with 6 bases between. In germline, CDR1 is LGHDT, CDR2 YNNKEL (reference sequence). The CDR3 spans 12 residues. The CDR3 coding sequence is TGTGCCAGCAGCCATCTTCCCACTGAAGCTTTCTTT. Translation: CASSHLPTEAFF.

This chain joins TRBV6-6 and TRBJ2-7; D ambiguous. Trimming took off 6 bases at V and 0 bases at J, with 6 bases between the two ends. Germline loops: CDR1 MNHNY, CDR2 SVGAGI (reference sequence). The CDR3 is 12 residues long. The CDR3 DNA reads as TGTGCCAGCAGAAGGGACTCCTACGAGCAGTACTTC. Translating gives CASRRDSYEQYF.

The genes are TRBV13 and TRBJ1-1; possible D gene TRBD1, 6 bases. The V end lost 1 base, the J end lost 5 bases, and 11 bases lay between the germline ends. Germline CDR1 is PRHDT and CDR2 is FYEKMQ (reference sequence). The CDR3 is 14 residues long. CDR3 sequence (DNA): TGTGCCAGCAGCTTAGCGGGGGGCCGGACTGAAGCTTTCTTT. As protein: CASSLAGGRTEAFF.

The count of this clone is one. The V call is TRBV5-5, the J call TRBJ2-3; D gene uncertain. The ends were cut back, 0 bases at V and 0 bases at J, with 8 bases in the middle. There are 15 residues in the CDR3. The V gene's germline CDR1 is SGHKS and CDR2 YYEKEE (reference sequence). Written as DNA, the CDR3 is TGTGCCAGCAGCTTGGACAGCGTTAGCACAGATACGCAGTATTTT. This codes for CASSLDSVSTDTQYF.

V gene TRBV24-1 combines with J gene TRBJ2-3; D gene ambiguous. Germline assignment: CDR1 KGHDR and CDR2 SFDVKD. V lost 4 bases and J 2 bases, leaving 9 bases between the germline ends. CDR3 length equals 14 residues. The CDR3 loop is CATSDSLDTDTQYF. CDR3 sequence (DNA): TGTGCCACCAGTGACTCTCTAGACACAGATACGCAGTATTTT.

The J gene is TRBJ2-7, the V gene TRBV4-1; D uncertain. Trimming took off 0 bases at V and 0 bases at J, with 12 bases between the two ends. CDR1 is MGHRA and CDR2 is YSYEKL in the germline V gene. The CDR3 is made up of 16 amino acids. The CDR3 sequence is CASSQDETRSSYEQYF. The CDR3 coding sequence is TGCGCCAGCAGCCAAGATGAGACGAGGAGCTCCTACGAGCAGTACTTC.

This clone was seen many times. CDR3 region: CASSQDAAGVSYEQYF. As DNA, the CDR3 is TGCGCCAGCAGCCAAGATGCCGCGGGGGTGAGCTACGAGCAGTACTTC. The rearrangement links TRBV4-1 to TRBJ2-7; TRBD2 matches 7 bases. Per germline, CDR1 MGHRA and CDR2 YSYEKL. V dropped 0 bases and J dropped 3; count of bases not matched to a gene: 8. This CDR3 comprises 16 residues.

The chain couples TRBV6-2 or TRBV6-3 to TRBJ1-1; the D is unclear. V was pared by 4 bases and J by 1 base, with 10 bases between. This CDR3 has 14 residues. Germline values: CDR1 MNHEY, CDR2 SVGEGT. The CDR3 reads CASSSSGPNTEAFF. In nucleotides, the CDR3 is TGTGCCAGCAGTTCCTCTGGTCCGAACACTGAAGCTTTCTTT.

The chain recombines TRBV21-1 with TRBJ2-7; the D call of TRBD2 is as the table states it, not checked on the DNA. TRBV21-1 is shown as a pseudogene. This CDR3 region has 14 residues. The CDR3 bases are TGTGCTCCTCAACGAAAGTGCGGGGACTACGAGCAGTACTTC. Translated, it gives CAPQRKCGDYEQYF.

The chain joins TRBV27 to TRBJ1-4, with no clear D. The germline gives CDR1 MNHEY, CDR2 SMNVEV (reference sequence). CDR3 length equals 15 residues. Trimming shortened V by 6 bases and J by 0 bases, and 11 bases separated the two germline ends. CDR3 in amino acids: CASRAGPATNEKLFF. As DNA, the CDR3 is TGTGCCAGCAGGGCCGGGCCAGCAACTAATGAAAAACTGTTTTTT.